Listed below are T cell receptor beta chains from one sample, sequenced in a study of blood T cell repertoires in COVID-19. The method was immunoSEQ multiplex PCR; TCRdb's version includes in-frame clones alone and lacks a portion of them. The profile shows approximately 170,000 clones, around 80% of them singletons. The sequenced sample consisted of peripheral blood. These receptors all come from a woman in her 70s with COVID-19, enrolled during active disease. Both conserved end residues are trimmed from each CDR3. The size of a clone is reported for some rows only, either as once, few or many, or as a class for expanded clones.

CDR3 protein,J gene,V gene,clone size
ASSPQSYYGYT,TRBJ1-2,TRBV19,few
ASSQEGLGNTIY,TRBJ1-3,TRBV3-1/TRBV3-2,few
ASSLSNQETQY,TRBJ2-5,TRBV13,NA
ASSLSGRDIQY,TRBJ2-4,TRBV27,NA
ASSPLTGANSPLH,TRBJ1-6,TRBV5-6,NA
ASSQPGQGVYEQY,TRBJ2-7,TRBV14,NA
ASSQDRTATGTQY,TRBJ2-5,TRBV14,few
ASSLEGQREQF,TRBJ2-1,TRBV7-2,NA
AHRGSANTGELF,TRBJ2-2,TRBV6-5,NA
ASTPLPGVDEQF,TRBJ2-1,TRBV11-2,NA
ASSTSNEQF,TRBJ2-1,TRBV4-1,NA
AWRAANYGYT,TRBJ1-2,TRBV30,many
ASSSRGVTEAF,TRBJ1-1,TRBV6-5,NA
ASTSTQGSLYEQY,TRBJ2-7,TRBV6-5,NA
ATSRVGQGATDTQY,TRBJ2-3,TRBV15,NA
ASSHEGGVNYGYT,TRBJ1-2,TRBV3-1/TRBV3-2,NA
ASSYRGGLGSPLH,TRBJ1-6,TRBV6-5,NA
ASSPRDRGLNQPQH,TRBJ1-5,TRBV6-6,NA
ATSKQGSNQPQH,TRBJ1-5,TRBV15,NA
ASSIGSGRRDEQF,TRBJ2-1,TRBV19,once
ASSVKIAGVDTGELF,TRBJ2-2,TRBV5-4,NA
ATTRGDNSPLH,TRBJ1-6,TRBV10-3,NA
ASSRQDRLSGNTIY,TRBJ1-3,TRBV3-1/TRBV3-2,few
ASNRGLQEPQY,TRBJ2-5,TRBV19,NA
ASSPITVAGGLGTDTQY,TRBJ2-3,TRBV18,NA
ASAILGQNTEAF,TRBJ1-1,TRBV3-1/TRBV3-2,many
ASSLAGSPEAF,TRBJ1-1,TRBV5-5,NA
ASSDEAGELF,TRBJ2-2,TRBV12-3/TRBV12-4,NA
ASSPKETQY,TRBJ2-5,TRBV6-6,few
AAHQGVDTEAF,TRBJ1-1,TRBV2,NA
ATAGTEAEAF,TRBJ1-1,TRBV10-3,once
ASSFQNSPLH,TRBJ1-6,TRBV12-3/TRBV12-4,NA
ASSKSGGRRINNEQF,TRBJ2-1,TRBV19,NA
ASSPGAEVGAF,TRBJ1-1,TRBV18,NA
ASSLDMAGGPNSPLH,TRBJ1-6,TRBV7-8,NA
ASSPIGQGGEKLF,TRBJ1-4,TRBV18,NA
ASSPRTGGETQY,TRBJ2-5,TRBV9,NA
AWGPYHGGRQY,TRBJ2-5,TRBV30,NA
AWTGMDPPGRETQY,TRBJ2-5,TRBV30,NA
ASSIGRGETQY,TRBJ2-5,TRBV19,few
ASSLKTSGRNIVYEQY,TRBJ2-7,TRBV28,NA
ATSVRDRGDHEQF,TRBJ2-1,TRBV15,NA
TSSQGPGGFTEAF,TRBJ1-1,TRBV1,few
ASSYAASGVDTDTQY,TRBJ2-3,TRBV6-2/TRBV6-3,NA
ATSRVSPGGTEAF,TRBJ1-1,TRBV15,NA